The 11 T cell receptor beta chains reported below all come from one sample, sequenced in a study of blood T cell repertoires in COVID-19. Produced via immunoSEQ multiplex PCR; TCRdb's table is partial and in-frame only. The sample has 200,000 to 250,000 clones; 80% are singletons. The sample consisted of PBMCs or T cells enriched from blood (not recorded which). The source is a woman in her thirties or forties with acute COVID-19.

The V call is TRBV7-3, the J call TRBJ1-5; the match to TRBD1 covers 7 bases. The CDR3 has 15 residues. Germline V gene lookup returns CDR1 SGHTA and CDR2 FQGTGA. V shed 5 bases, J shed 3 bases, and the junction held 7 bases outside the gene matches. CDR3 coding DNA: TGTGCCAGCAGCCGACAGGGTTCTTCCAATCAGCCCCAGCATTTT. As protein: CASSRQGSSNQPQHF.

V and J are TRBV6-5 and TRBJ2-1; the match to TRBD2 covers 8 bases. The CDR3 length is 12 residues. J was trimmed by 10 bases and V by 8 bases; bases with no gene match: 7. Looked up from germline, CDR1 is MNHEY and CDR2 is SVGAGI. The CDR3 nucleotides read TGTGCCAGCCGGGAGGGATATTGGGAGCAGTTCTTC. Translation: CASREGYWEQFF.

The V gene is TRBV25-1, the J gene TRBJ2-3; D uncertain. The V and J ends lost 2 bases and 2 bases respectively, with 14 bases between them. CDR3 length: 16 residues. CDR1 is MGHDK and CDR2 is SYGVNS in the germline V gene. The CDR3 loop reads CASSERSRGATDTQYF. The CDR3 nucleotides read TGTGCCAGCAGTGAACGGTCTCGCGGAGCCACAGATACGCAGTATTTT. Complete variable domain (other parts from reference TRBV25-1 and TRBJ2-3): EADIYQTPRYLVIGTGKKITLECSQTMGHDKMYWYQQDPGMELHLIHYSYGVNSTEKGDLSSESTVSRIRTEHFPLTLESARPSHTSQYLCASSERSRGATDTQYFGPGTRLTVL.

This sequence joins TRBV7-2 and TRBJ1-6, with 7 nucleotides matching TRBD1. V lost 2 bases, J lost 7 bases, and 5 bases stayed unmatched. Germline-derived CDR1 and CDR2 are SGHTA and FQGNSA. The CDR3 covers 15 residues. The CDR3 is CASSLRQGVNSPLHF. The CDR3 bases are TGTGCCAGCAGCTTACGACAGGGAGTAAATTCACCCCTCCACTTT.

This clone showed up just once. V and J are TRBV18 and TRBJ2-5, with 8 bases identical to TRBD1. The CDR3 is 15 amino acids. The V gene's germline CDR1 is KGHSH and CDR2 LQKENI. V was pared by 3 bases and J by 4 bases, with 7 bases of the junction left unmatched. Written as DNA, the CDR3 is TGTGCCAGCTCACCGAGGACAGGGAAGGGAGAGACCCAGTACTTC. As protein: CASSPRTGKGETQYF.

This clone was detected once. The CDR3 bases are TGTGCCAGCAGCTTAGTAAGGGGTCACTACGAGCAGTACTTC. Translation: CASSLVRGHYEQYF. The genes are TRBV11-2 and TRBJ2-7, with D maybe TRBD1 (5 bases). V was clipped by 1 base and J by 3 bases, with 10 bases between them. The CDR3 is 14 amino acids. Germline V gives CDR1 SGHAT, CDR2 FQNNGV.

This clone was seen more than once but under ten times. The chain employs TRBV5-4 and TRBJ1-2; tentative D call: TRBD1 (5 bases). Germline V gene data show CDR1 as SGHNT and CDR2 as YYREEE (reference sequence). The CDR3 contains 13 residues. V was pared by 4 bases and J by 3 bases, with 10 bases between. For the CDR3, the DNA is TGTGCCAGCAGCGCGGGGGGAGACTATGGCTACACCTTC. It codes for CASSAGGDYGYTF. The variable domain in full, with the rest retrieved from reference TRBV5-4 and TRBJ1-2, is ETGVTQSPTHLIKTRGQQVTLRCSSQSGHNTVSWYQQALGQGPQFIFQYYREEENGRGNFPPRFSGLQFPNYSSELNVNALELDDSALYLCASSAGGDYGYTFGSGTRLTVV.

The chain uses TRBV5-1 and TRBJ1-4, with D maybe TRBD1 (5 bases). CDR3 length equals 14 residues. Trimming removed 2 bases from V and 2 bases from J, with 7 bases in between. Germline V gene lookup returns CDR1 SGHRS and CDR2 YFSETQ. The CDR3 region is CASSLGDTNEKLFF. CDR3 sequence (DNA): TGCGCCAGCAGCTTAGGGGATACTAATGAAAAACTGTTTTTT. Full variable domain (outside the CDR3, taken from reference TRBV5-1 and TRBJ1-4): KAGVTQTPRYLIKTRGQQVTLSCSPISGHRSVSWYQQTPGQGLQFLFEYFSETQRNKGNFPGRFSGRQFSNSRSEMNVSTLELGDSALYLCASSLGDTNEKLFFGSGTQLSVL.

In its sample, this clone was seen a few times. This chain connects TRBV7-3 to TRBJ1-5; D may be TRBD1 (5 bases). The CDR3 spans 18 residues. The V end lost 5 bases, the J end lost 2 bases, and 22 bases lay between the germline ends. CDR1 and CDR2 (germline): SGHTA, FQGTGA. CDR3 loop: CASSPRVGGRCGNQPQHF. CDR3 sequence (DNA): TGTGCCAGCAGCCCACGGGTCGGGGGAAGGTGCGGCAATCAGCCCCAGCATTTT.

The CDR3 region is CASGGQGYGYTF. In DNA form, the CDR3 reads TGTGCCAGCGGAGGACAGGGTTATGGCTACACCTTC. The rearrangement joins TRBV27 to TRBJ1-2, with 8 positions matching TRBD1. CDR1 MNHEY and CDR2 SMNVEV come from the germline V gene (reference sequence). The trim removed 8 bases at V and 5 bases at J, leaving 4 bases unmatched. The CDR3 runs to 12 residues.

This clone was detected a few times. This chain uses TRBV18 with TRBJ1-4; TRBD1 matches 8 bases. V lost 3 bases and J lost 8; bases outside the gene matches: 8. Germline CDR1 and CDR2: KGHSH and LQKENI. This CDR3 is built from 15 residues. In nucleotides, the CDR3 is TGTGCCAGCTCACCTACTGGGGACAGGCAGGAAAAACTGTTTTTT. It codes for CASSPTGDRQEKLFF.